This T cell receptor beta chain was identified in a study of cytomegalovirus exposure and HLA in healthy donors. Findings and caveats of the study: High specificity and sensitivity for cytomegalovirus status were reported for the classifier.

V lost 0 bases to trimming and J lost 6 bases, with 11 bases between them. Germline CDR1 reads SGHAT; CDR2 reads FQNNGV. The CDR3 is made up of 14 amino acids. Measured with immunoSEQ multiplex PCR; TCRdb has only the in-frame clones, and not every one. In the table there are about 130,000 clones, approximately 89% of which are singletons. To note about this clone: The antigen remains unidentified.

An approximately 130-subject validation cohort, separate from the roughly 670-subject first cohort, supplied the donors. The sample was PBMCs. The source of this sequence is a woman aged 18-29 years in good health and CMV-seronegative. The chain employs TRBV11-2 and TRBJ1-2; D not certain. CDR3 protein: CASSLELLADGYTF. The CDR3 DNA sequence: TGTGCCAGCAGCTTAGAGCTTCTGGCCGATGGCTACACCTTC.